This T cell receptor (beta chain) was documented in a study of blood T cell repertoires in COVID-19. For the study at large: Samples of COVID-19 (acute and convalescent) were obtained from the United States, Italy and Spain. PBMCs, B-cell-depleted T cells, or T cells provided the cDNA or gDNA that made up the material.

Per the original methods: Estimation of nucleated cell counts was performed using reference gene primer amplification. Measured with immunoSEQ multiplex PCR; TCRdb has only the in-frame clones, and not every one. V, J and clone size derive from that table, while D and trimming were established from the DNA sequence. Here the sample spans around 97,000 clones, roughly 84% being singletons. Germline assignment: CDR1 MNHEY and CDR2 SMNVEV (reference sequence). The CDR3 has 16 amino acids. Trimming removed 3 bases from V and 0 bases from J; junction bases left unmatched: 2. The TCR originated in a human donor in a cohort sampled during active or convalescent COVID-19. Sequences were obtained from peripheral blood. The J gene is TRBJ1-6, the V gene TRBV27; 7 bases are a match to TRBD1. For the CDR3, the DNA is TGTGCCAGCAGTTTGACAGGGAGCTCCTATAATTCACCCCTCCACTTT. Its protein is CASSLTGSSYNSPLHF.